This T cell receptor beta chain was observed in a study of cytomegalovirus exposure and HLA in healthy donors. Amplification used 60 Vbeta primers and 13 Jbeta primers. Produced via immunoSEQ multiplex PCR; TCRdb's table is partial and in-frame only. The sample lists fewer than 200,000 clones, around 76% seen once, with 1.3% to 1.5% in the top ten. In this sample, this clone turned up a few times. CDR3 length equals 16 residues. Per germline, CDR1 WSHSY and CDR2 SAAADI. With 3 bases clipped from V and 1 base from J, the junction kept 6 bases outside the gene matches. The receptor's source is a man aged 55 to 70 in good health and CMV-seronegative. The V gene is TRBV10-2, the J gene TRBJ2-3; TRBD2 matches 8 bases. Sequenced input: PBMCs. This chain's CDR3 is CASSDTGGPGTDTQYF. The CDR3 DNA reads as TGCGCCAGCAGTGATACGGGAGGGCCCGGCACAGATACGCAGTATTTT.